Here is one T cell receptor (beta chain) with its context. Antigen: not known. Trimming took 8 bases from V and 10 from J; bases not matched to a gene: 9. Germline CDR1 is MNHNY and CDR2 is SVGAGI (reference sequence). This CDR3 comprises 12 residues. This sample is part of a study of cytomegalovirus exposure and HLA in healthy donors. The overall study: From HLA-typed donors, an early data release held some 80 million unique TCRs.

Study-wide results and caveats: Immune exposure was documented only through CMV serostatus. Follow-up analysis seemed to connect common viral pathogens with several of the most significant clusters identified. Later analysis identified a missense DCLRE1C variant that was linked to TCR beta V- and J-gene trimming.

The PCR ran on 60 Vbeta and 13 Jbeta primers. Repertoires were generated with immunoSEQ multiplex PCR, while TCRdb's copy carries only in-frame clones and drops some. Among around 92,000 clones, roughly 80% were seen once, and the ten largest hold roughly 1.2%. This chain joins TRBV6-6 and TRBJ2-3; 7 bases are a match to TRBD2. Sequencing was done on a sample of PBMCs. This clonotype originated in a girl aged 2-9 years in good health and CMV-seropositive. CDR3 protein: CASSQREVSQYF. CDR3 DNA: TGTGCCAGCTCCCAGCGGGAAGTTTCGCAGTATTTT.